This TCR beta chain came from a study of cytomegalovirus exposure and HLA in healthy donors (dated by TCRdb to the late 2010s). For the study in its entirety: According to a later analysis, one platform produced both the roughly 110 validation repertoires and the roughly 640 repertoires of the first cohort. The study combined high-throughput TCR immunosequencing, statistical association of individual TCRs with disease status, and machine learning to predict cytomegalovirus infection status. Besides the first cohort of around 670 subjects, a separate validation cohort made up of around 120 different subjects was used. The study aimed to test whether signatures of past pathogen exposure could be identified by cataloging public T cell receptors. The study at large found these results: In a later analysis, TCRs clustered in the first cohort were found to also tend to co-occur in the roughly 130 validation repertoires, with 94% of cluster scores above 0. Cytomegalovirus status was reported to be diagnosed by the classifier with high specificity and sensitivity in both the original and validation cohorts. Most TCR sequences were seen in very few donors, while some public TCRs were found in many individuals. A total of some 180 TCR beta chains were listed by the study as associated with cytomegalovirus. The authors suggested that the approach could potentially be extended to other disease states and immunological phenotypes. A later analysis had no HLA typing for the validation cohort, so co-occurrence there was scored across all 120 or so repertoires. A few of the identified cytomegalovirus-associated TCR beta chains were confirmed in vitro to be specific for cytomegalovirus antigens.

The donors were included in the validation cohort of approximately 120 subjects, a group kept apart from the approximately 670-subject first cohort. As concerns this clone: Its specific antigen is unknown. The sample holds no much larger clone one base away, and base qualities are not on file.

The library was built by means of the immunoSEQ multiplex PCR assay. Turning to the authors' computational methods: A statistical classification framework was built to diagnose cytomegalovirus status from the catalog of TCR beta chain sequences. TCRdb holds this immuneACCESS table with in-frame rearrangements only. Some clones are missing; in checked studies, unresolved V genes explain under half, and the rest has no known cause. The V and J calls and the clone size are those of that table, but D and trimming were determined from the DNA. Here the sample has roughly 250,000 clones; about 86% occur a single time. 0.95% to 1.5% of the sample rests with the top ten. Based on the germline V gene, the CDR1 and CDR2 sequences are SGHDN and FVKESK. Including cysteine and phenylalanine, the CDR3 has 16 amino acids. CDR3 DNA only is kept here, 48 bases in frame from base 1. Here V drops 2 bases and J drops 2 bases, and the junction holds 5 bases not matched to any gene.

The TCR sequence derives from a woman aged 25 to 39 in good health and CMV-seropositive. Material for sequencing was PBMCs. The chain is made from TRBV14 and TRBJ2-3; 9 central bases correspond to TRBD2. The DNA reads TGTGCCAGCAGCCAACTAGCGGGACCCGTCACAGATACGCAGTATTTT. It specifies CASSQLAGPVTDTQYF.